This T cell receptor beta chain was sequenced in a study of blood T cell repertoires in COVID-19. This CDR3 spans 14 amino acids. V gave up 8 bases and J gave up 3 bases; unmatched junction bases: 11. Germline V gene lookup returns CDR1 SGHRS and CDR2 YFSETQ. The authors' processing: Reference gene primer amplification gave nucleated cell count estimates. TCRdb's table, derived via immunoSEQ multiplex PCR, lists solely in-frame clones and lacks some. The V and J calls and clone size were taken over from that table, and D and trimming were inferred from the DNA. Of tens of thousands of clones in the sample, over 80% are singletons; the top ten hold 1.6%.

The sequence came from a man aged 45-65 years with acute or convalescent COVID-19. The sequenced material came from peripheral blood. This rearrangement joins TRBV5-1 to TRBJ2-7; 7 nucleotides agree with TRBD1. Here the CDR3 DNA reads TGCGCCAGTAGAGGAACAGGGGCTGTCTACGAGCAGTACTTC. It translates to CASRGTGAVYEQYF.